These T cell receptor beta chains were read from a single sample in a study of cytomegalovirus exposure and HLA in healthy donors. This table comes from immunoSEQ multiplex PCR, and its TCRdb copy is limited to in-frame clones, with some not included. Of around 170,000 clones in the sample, 60% to 80% are singletons; the top ten hold under 2.5%. Source material: PBMCs. These receptors all stem from a man in his sixties in good health and CMV-seronegative. Both conserved end residues are part of each CDR3. D genes are given only for firm matches. Clone size, where shown, is once, few, many, or a class for clones that have expanded.

DNA,CDR3,length,D,size,J,V
TGTGCCAGCAGGTCGACAGGCGCTACTTACGAGCAGTACTTC,CASRSTGATYEQYF,14,-,few,TRBJ2-7,TRBV6-5
TGTGCCAGCAGTCCCGGGCCAGGGGGCGCTGGAAACACCATATATTTT,CASSPGPGGAGNTIYF,16,TRBD1,few,TRBJ1-3,TRBV27
TGTGCCAGCAGAGCCCCAGGGGGCGTGGGCAATCAGCCCCAGAATTTT,CASRAPGGVGNQPQNF,16,TRBD1,-,TRBJ1-5,TRBV2
TGTGCCAGCAGTTCCCTCGACGCGGGTCAGCCCCAGCATTTT,CASSSLDAGQPQHF,14,-,-,TRBJ1-5,TRBV6-6
TGTGCCAGCAGTAGAGGGACAGCCAATGAGCAGTTCTTC,CASSRGTANEQFF,13,TRBD1,once,TRBJ2-1,TRBV6-5
TGTGCCAGCAGGGATACTAACAGGGGCATGAACACTGAAGCTTTCTTT,CASRDTNRGMNTEAFF,16,TRBD1,-,TRBJ1-1,TRBV6-6
TGTGCCAGTAGAAGCCCCAAGCCGGGACTAGCGGCATTAGAGCAGTACTTC,CASRSPKPGLAALEQYF,17,TRBD2,few,TRBJ2-7,TRBV14
TGTGCCAGCTCTTCAACCGGACAGGGAGCAGATACGCAGTATTTT,CASSSTGQGADTQYF,15,TRBD1,-,TRBJ2-3,TRBV18
TGTGCCAGCAGCGCCTCCGGGACAGGGGCAGAGACCCAGTACTTC,CASSASGTGAETQYF,15,TRBD1,-,TRBJ2-5,TRBV9
TGTGCCAGCAGGGTCAAAGGGGCTACCGAGCAGTACTTC,CASRVKGATEQYF,13,-,-,TRBJ2-7,TRBV7-9
TGTGCCAGCAGCAAGGGACAGGGACAACGGCGTGGCTACACCTTC,CASSKGQGQRRGYTF,15,TRBD1,-,TRBJ1-2,TRBV7-9
TGCGCCAGCAGCTTACAGGGTTTGTCGAATGGCTACACCTTC,CASSLQGLSNGYTF,14,-,-,TRBJ1-2,TRBV5-1
TGTGCCAGCAGAGACACAGGGGGCCGCTACAATGAGCAGTTCTTC,CASRDTGGRYNEQFF,15,TRBD1,-,TRBJ2-1,TRBV2
TGTGCCAGCAGCCCGAGGGGGAGGGGGTACGAGCAGTACTTC,CASSPRGRGYEQYF,14,-,once,TRBJ2-7,TRBV6-5
TGTGCCAGTAGTATACAGGGTGGTAATCAGCCCCAGCATTTT,CASSIQGGNQPQHF,14,-,-,TRBJ1-5,TRBV19
TGCGCCAGCAGCTTTGGAGGGAAGGAGACCCAGTACTTC,CASSFGGKETQYF,13,-,-,TRBJ2-5,TRBV5-1
TGTGCCAGCAGCGTGGGGACAGGGACGGACTATGGCTACACCTTC,CASSVGTGTDYGYTF,15,TRBD1,-,TRBJ1-2,TRBV9
TGTGCCAGTAGTACACAGGGGGCGTACTATGGCTACACCTTC,CASSTQGAYYGYTF,14,TRBD1,-,TRBJ1-2,TRBV19
TGTGCCAGTACCTCTAGAGGGCAGGGGTTAGGTGGCTACACCTTC,CASTSRGQGLGGYTF,15,-,-,TRBJ1-2,TRBV19
TGTGCCAGCAGCGGGGGGGGCATGGGAGAGACCCAGTACTTC,CASSGGGMGETQYF,14,-,-,TRBJ2-5,TRBV7-3
TGTGCCAGCTCCCTCCCCGGGGGAGAGACCCAGTACTTC,CASSLPGGETQYF,13,-,-,TRBJ2-5,TRBV18
TGTGCCAGCAGCCTTCAGGGGGCGGAGACCCAGTACTTC,CASSLQGAETQYF,13,TRBD1,-,TRBJ2-5,TRBV5-8
TGTGCCAGCAGTGAAGATTACCCAGGGACAGCTACAGCAACTAATGAAAAACTGTTTTTT,CASSEDYPGTATATNEKLFF,20,TRBD1,-,TRBJ1-4,TRBV6-1
TGTGCCAGCAGCCGGGACAGAGAGACCCAGTACTTC,CASSRDRETQYF,12,TRBD1,-,TRBJ2-5,TRBV7-8
TGCAGCGTGGCCGGGACTAGCGGGGAGACCCAGTACTTC,CSVAGTSGETQYF,13,TRBD2,once,TRBJ2-5,TRBV29-1
TGCAGCGTTGGTAGCGGGAGTTCCTACAATGAGCAGTTCTTC,CSVGSGSSYNEQFF,14,TRBD2,-,TRBJ2-1,TRBV29-1